Presented here are 9 T cell receptor beta chains from one specimen sequenced in a study of OX40 agonist ivuxolimab in advanced cancers. Clones were sequenced by immunoSEQ multiplex PCR, and TCRdb holds only the in-frame ones, with some missing. The sample carries 30,000 to 40,000 clones, around 87% recorded once. Sequencing used CD4+ or CD8+ T cells sorted from blood, obtained in a trial of the OX40 agonist ivuxolimab. The receptors derive from an adult with an advanced solid tumor such as melanoma, head and neck, liver or kidney cancer.

This clone was counted once. This sequence joins TRBV5-1 and TRBJ1-4; 7 bases agree with TRBD1. With 6 bases clipped from V and 5 bases from J, the junction kept 4 bases outside the gene matches. Looked up from germline, CDR1 is SGHRS and CDR2 is YFSETQ. This CDR3 comprises 13 residues. CDR3 nucleotides: TGCGCCAGCACCGGGACAGAGAATGAAAAACTGTTTTTT. Translation gives CASTGTENEKLFF.

The rearrangement links TRBV7-2 to TRBJ1-2; the D is unclear. The CDR3 is 14 amino acids. Trimming left V 1 base short and J 7 bases short, with 13 bases between. Germline CDR1 is SGHTA and CDR2 is FQGNSA. The chain's CDR3 is CASSLGFINAGYTF. The CDR3 DNA reads TGTGCCAGCAGCTTAGGGTTCATTAATGCTGGCTACACCTTC. The full variable domain, completed using reference TRBV7-2 and TRBJ1-2, is GAGVSQSPSNKVTEKGKDVELRCDPISGHTALYWYRQSLGQGLEFLIYFQGNSAPDKSGLPSDRFSAERTGGSVSTLTIQRTQQEDSAVYLCASSLGFINAGYTFGSGTRLTVV.

This clone was picked up one time. V usage is TRBV5-8 and J usage is TRBJ1-2, with D unclear. Germline CDR1 reads SGHTS; CDR2 reads YDEGEE. The CDR3 length is 14 residues. Between the trimmed V and J ends, which lost 2 bases and 4 bases, there was a span of 12 bases. DNA for the CDR3: TGTGCCAGCAGCTTTCGATTAAGGGTCTATGGCTACACCTTC. Residues: CASSFRLRVYGYTF.

This sequence joins TRBV7-2 and TRBJ1-2; 7 bases fit TRBD1. The CDR3 length is 15 residues. V lost 5 bases to trimming and J lost 4 bases; unmatched junction nucleotides: 10. From germline, CDR1 is SGHTA and CDR2 FQGNSA. In DNA, the CDR3 is TGTGCCAGCAGCCCCTCCCCCGGGACAGCCTATGGCTACACCTTC. It codes for CASSPSPGTAYGYTF.

This chain joins TRBV29-1 and TRBJ1-1, with D unclear. CDR1 and CDR2 (germline): SQVTM, ANQGSEA. V lost 8 bases, J lost 0 bases, and 13 bases lay in between. The CDR3 is 13 amino acids. CDR3 DNA: TGCAGCTTACGGCACAACATGAACACTGAAGCTTTCTTT. Translation gives CSLRHNMNTEAFF.

The chain employs TRBV15 and TRBJ2-4; D remains unclear. Germline CDR1 reads LNHNV; CDR2 reads YYDKDF (reference sequence). V lost 3 bases, J lost 7 bases, and 16 bases lay in between. The CDR3 contains 15 residues. CDR3 residues: CATSRYGFLTNIQYF. The CDR3 DNA reads TGTGCCACCAGCAGGTACGGGTTCCTAACCAACATTCAGTACTTC.

A single count supports this clone. This sequence joins TRBV18 and TRBJ2-1; D possibly corresponds to TRBD2 (6 bases). The CDR3 is 12 residues long. Germline V CDR1 and CDR2: KGHSH, LQKENI. The V end was cut by 5 bases, the J end by 5 bases, with 7 bases between. The CDR3 sequence: CASSSGDNEQFF. CDR3 in DNA: TGTGCCAGCTCATCGGGAGACAATGAGCAGTTCTTC.

J is TRBJ2-2 and V is TRBV5-1, with D perhaps TRBD2 (5 bases). Germline V gene data show CDR1 as SGHRS and CDR2 as YFSETQ. CDR3 length: 15 residues. Trimming took 1 base from V and 4 from J, leaving 11 bases between them. The DNA for the CDR3 is TGCGCCAGCAGCTTGATCGCTAGCAGCACCGGGGAGCTGTTTTTT. It codes for CASSLIASSTGELFF.

The chain links TRBV10-2 to TRBJ2-7; D is ambiguous. The CDR3 is 17 residues long. V lost 6 bases, J lost 2 bases, and 23 bases lay in between. CDR1 WSHSY and CDR2 SAAADI come from the germline V gene. The CDR3 sequence: CASSYQTGETRAYEQYF. DNA for the CDR3: TGCGCCAGCAGCTACCAGACTGGAGAGACACGAGCCTACGAGCAGTACTTC.